One and the same sample provided the 31 T cell receptor beta chains below, sequenced in a study of shared T cell receptors in the human thymus. Produced via immunoSEQ multiplex PCR; TCRdb's table is partial and in-frame only. The table lists hundreds of thousands of clones, roughly 90% of them singletons. The data also belong to a second study, concerning human thymus T cells.

The sequencing sample was made of thymocytes. The receptors come from a boy in the first two years of life with a congenital heart defect.

The V and J genes are TRBV29-1 and TRBJ2-3; 12 nucleotides align to TRBD2. Germline loops: CDR1 SQVTM, CDR2 ANQGSEA. Losses at the gene ends were 0 bases for V and 2 bases for J; bases not matched to a gene: 6. The CDR3 extends over 17 amino acids. CDR3 protein: CSVEEGTSGPPTDTQYF. CDR3 nucleotides: TGCAGCGTTGAAGAGGGGACTAGCGGGCCTCCCACAGATACGCAGTATTTT.

This chain connects TRBV11-2 to TRBJ1-1, with TRBD1 identical over 9 bases. V trimming: 0 bases; J trimming: 2 bases; junction bases outside the gene matches: 13. The length of the CDR3 is 19 residues. Germline CDR1 and CDR2: SGHAT and FQNNGV. In DNA form, the CDR3 reads TGTGCCAGCAGCTTAGAGGGGCAAGACAGGGGGAGACTAAACACTGAAGCTTTCTTT. It encodes CASSLEGQDRGRLNTEAFF.

This sequence joins TRBV4-2 and TRBJ1-2; D is uncertain. The germline gives CDR1 LGHNA, CDR2 YNFKEQ. This CDR3 contains 14 residues. V was shortened by 1 base and J by 6 bases, with 12 bases between the two germline ends. The CDR3 nucleotides are TGTGCCAGCAGCCAAGTTACCACAGTGGATGGCTACACCTTC. Its translation is CASSQVTTVDGYTF.

This clone has only a few counts. The chain has TRBV19 and TRBJ2-2; 10 bases align to TRBD1. Trimming cost V 3 bases and J 4 bases; bases outside gene matches: 2. Looked up from germline, CDR1 is LNHDA and CDR2 is SQIVND (reference sequence). This CDR3 spans 15 amino acids. The CDR3 DNA sequence: TGTGCCAGTAGTATGGGACAGGGGACCACCGGGGAGCTGTTTTTT. Encoded protein: CASSMGQGTTGELFF.

The J gene is TRBJ2-7, the V gene TRBV27; TRBD2 aligns across 8 bases. The CDR3 loop spans 17 amino acids. Looked up from germline, CDR1 is MNHEY and CDR2 is SMNVEV (reference sequence). The J segment lost 4 bases and the V segment lost 5 bases, leaving 16 bases of the junction unmatched. The CDR3 reads CASSPLGEQREHYEQYF. The CDR3 bases are TGTGCCAGCAGTCCCCTGGGCGAGCAGCGGGAGCATTACGAGCAGTACTTC.

A note on this clone: The conserved closing phenylalanine or tryptophan is absent in this CDR3, likely reflecting a read error. The chain uses TRBV27 and TRBJ2-7; D may be TRBD2 (5 bases). CDR1 is MNHEY, CDR2 SMNVEV, per germline (reference sequence). The CDR3 has 14 amino acids. The V end lost 7 bases, the J end lost 3 bases, and 16 bases lay between the germline ends. The CDR3 region is CASKWRPNSYEQYL. The CDR3 region has the DNA TGTGCCAGCAAATGGAGGCCCAACAGCTACGAGCAGTACCTC.

Only a few counts were recorded for this clone. CDR3 amino acids: CASTKRTSGYEQYF. The DNA for the CDR3 is TGTGCCAGCACGAAAAGGACTAGCGGTTACGAGCAGTACTTC. This rearrangement joins TRBV6-6 to TRBJ2-7; TRBD2 matches 10 bases. The CDR3 totals 14 residues. CDR1 and CDR2 from the germline V gene are MNHNY and SVGAGI (reference sequence). V gave up 7 bases and J gave up 4 bases; unmatched junction bases: 7.

This chain links TRBV7-9 with TRBJ2-5; TRBD2 agrees at 11 bases. Germline V lookup: CDR1 SEHNR, CDR2 FQNEAQ (reference sequence). The CDR3 is 17 residues long. The V gene end was trimmed by 5 bases and the J gene end by 0 bases; junction bases not matched to a gene: 8. CDR3 in DNA: TGTGCCAGCAGCGCCATTAGCGGGAGGGCCCACCAAGAGACCCAGTACTTC. This gives the protein CASSAISGRAHQETQYF.

The chain recombines TRBV28 with TRBJ2-2, with unresolved D. Between the trimmed V and J ends, which lost 7 bases and 0 bases, there was a span of 15 bases. This CDR3 is 16 amino acids long. CDR1 MDHEN and CDR2 SYDVKM come from the germline V gene. In DNA form, the CDR3 reads TGTGCCAGCACTATGAGTGGGCTCGCGAACACCGGGGAGCTGTTTTTT. Translation gives CASTMSGLANTGELFF.

CDR3 coding DNA: TGTGCCAGCAGTTTCGAGGGGGACAGTCCCCTCTACGAGCAGTACTTC. It translates to CASSFEGDSPLYEQYF. The rearrangement links TRBV6-5 to TRBJ2-7, with 7 bases aligning to TRBD1. The V gene end was trimmed by 4 bases and the J gene end by 3 bases; junction bases not matched to a gene: 12. The germline CDR1 and CDR2 sequences are MNHEY and SVGAGI. The CDR3 consists of 16 residues.

The chain carries TRBV9 and TRBJ2-7; TRBD1 matches 7 bases. The V segment lost 4 bases and the J segment 0 bases; nucleotides outside the gene matches: 4. CDR3 size: 14 residues. CDR1 is SGDLS and CDR2 is YYNGEE in the germline V gene. The CDR3 here is CASSPGTASYEQYF. The CDR3 coding sequence is TGTGCCAGCAGCCCCGGGACAGCCTCCTACGAGCAGTACTTC. The full variable domain, with the rest looked up from reference TRBV9 and TRBJ2-7, is DSGVTQTPKHLITATGQRVTLRCSPRSGDLSVYWYQQSLDQGLQFLIQYYNGEERAKGNILERFSAQQFPDLHSELNLSSLELGDSALYFCASSPGTASYEQYFGPGTRLTVT.

This clone was counted once. The gene calls are TRBV4-3 and TRBJ2-1, with TRBD2 identical over 10 bases. CDR1 is LGHNA and CDR2 is YSLEER in the germline V gene. This CDR3 spans 17 amino acids. Trimming took 1 base from V and 6 from J; bases not matched to a gene: 9. The CDR3 region has the DNA TGCGCCAGCAGCCAAGGGAACGAGCGGGAGGGGCCCAATGAGCAGTTCTTC. This sequence encodes CASSQGNEREGPNEQFF.

CDR3 amino acids: CASSSHPTSGRTYNEQFF. In DNA, the CDR3 is TGTGCCAGCAGCTCCCACCCGACTAGCGGGAGGACCTACAATGAGCAGTTCTTC. V is TRBV11-2 and J is TRBJ2-1, with 13 nucleotides matching TRBD2. The CDR3 covers 18 residues. V trimming: 4 bases; J trimming: 2 bases; junction bases outside the gene matches: 8. CDR1 and CDR2 from the germline V gene are SGHAT and FQNNGV.

The gene calls are TRBV5-6 and TRBJ2-7; 7 bases fit TRBD1. This CDR3 spans 14 amino acids. The germline V gene encodes CDR1 SGHDT and CDR2 YYEEEE. The V segment lost 5 bases and the J segment 5 bases; nucleotides outside the gene matches: 10. The CDR3 DNA reads TGTGCCAGCAGGCGGACAGGAGAGAGCCACGAGCAGTACTTC. Its protein product is CASRRTGESHEQYF. Complete variable domain (other parts from reference TRBV5-6 and TRBJ2-7): DAGVTQSPTHLIKTRGQQVTLRCSPKSGHDTVSWYQQALGQGPQFIFQYYEEEERQRGNFPDRFSGHQFPNYSSELNVNALLLGDSALYLCASRRTGESHEQYFGPGTRLTVT.

This chain links TRBV5-1 with TRBJ2-1, with 9 bases fitting TRBD2. V shed 3 bases and J 7 bases; nucleotides not matched to a gene: 5. This CDR3 is built from 14 residues. CDR1 is SGHRS, CDR2 YFSETQ, per germline. CDR3 amino acids: CASSWREGGNEQFF. The DNA of the CDR3 is TGCGCCAGCAGCTGGCGGGAGGGAGGTAATGAGCAGTTCTTC.

This chain links TRBV19 with TRBJ2-1; 8 nucleotides match TRBD2. The V gene end was trimmed by 5 bases and the J gene end by 6 bases; junction bases not matched to a gene: 9. CDR3 length equals 15 residues. CDR1 and CDR2 (germline): LNHDA, SQIVND (reference sequence). The CDR3 DNA sequence: TGTGCCAGTAGTCTTAGCAGCGGGAGTTTCAATGAGCAGTTCTTC. The encoded protein is CASSLSSGSFNEQFF.

This rearrangement joins TRBV6-5 to TRBJ1-2; no reliable D call. This CDR3 region has 15 residues. V was clipped by 0 bases and J by 8 bases, with 16 bases between them. Germline V lookup: CDR1 MNHEY, CDR2 SVGAGI. The CDR3 DNA sequence: TGTGCCAGCAGTTACTCTGAGAAAAAATTAGAGGGCTACACCTTC. Amino acid sequence: CASSYSEKKLEGYTF.

The chain combines TRBV4-3 with TRBJ2-1; D remains ambiguous. The CDR3 consists of 13 residues. CDR1 and CDR2 from the germline V gene are LGHNA and YSLEER. V was trimmed by 0 bases and J by 8 bases, leaving 8 bases between them. CDR3: CASSQEMKHEQFF. In DNA, the CDR3 is TGCGCCAGCAGCCAAGAAATGAAGCATGAGCAGTTCTTC.

The chain is built from TRBV2 and TRBJ2-1; weak D call: TRBD2 (5 bases). Per germline, CDR1 SNHLY and CDR2 FYNNEI. This CDR3 is 16 amino acids long. V lost 7 bases and J lost 0, with 16 bases in between. This CDR3 reads CASTLSGGPSYNEQFF. CDR3 nucleotide sequence: TGTGCCAGCACGCTAAGCGGAGGCCCCTCCTACAATGAGCAGTTCTTC. Full variable domain (outside the CDR3, taken from reference TRBV2 and TRBJ2-1): EPEVTQTPSHQVTQMGQEVILRCVPISNHLYFYWYRQILGQKVEFLVSFYNNEISEKSEIFDDQFSVERPDGSNFTLKIRSTKLEDSAMYFCASTLSGGPSYNEQFFGPGTRLTVL.

The chain joins TRBV2 to TRBJ2-2, with a possible D match to TRBD1 (8 bases). The CDR3 length is 18 residues. Germline V gives CDR1 SNHLY, CDR2 FYNNEI. The ends were cut back, 6 bases at V and 1 base at J, with 21 bases in the middle. Here the CDR3 reads CASSPRQGRERNTGELFF. In DNA form, the CDR3 reads TGTGCCAGCAGCCCCCGACAGGGGCGGGAGAGGAACACCGGGGAGCTGTTTTTT.

The rearrangement joins TRBV28 to TRBJ2-7, with 10 bases aligning to TRBD1. CDR1 and CDR2 (germline): MDHEN, SYDVKM. Trimming removed 5 bases from V and 0 bases from J; junction bases left unmatched: 4. This CDR3 is built from 15 residues. This chain's CDR3 is CASSLGQGVSYEQYF. CDR3 DNA sequence: TGTGCCAGCAGTCTCGGACAGGGGGTCTCCTACGAGCAGTACTTC.

The V gene is TRBV4-2, the J gene TRBJ1-5; 10 positions match TRBD1. Germline V CDR1 and CDR2: LGHNA, YNFKEQ. The CDR3 extends over 17 amino acids. The V gene end was trimmed by 4 bases and the J gene end by 1 base; junction bases not matched to a gene: 7. For the CDR3, the DNA is TGTGCCAGCAGCCCGGGACAGGGGAAGGGGAGCAATCAGCCCCAGCATTTT. Translation: CASSPGQGKGSNQPQHF.

The chain is built from TRBV4-1 and TRBJ2-3, with 8 bases matching TRBD2. Germline values: CDR1 MGHRA, CDR2 YSYEKL. CDR3 length: 16 amino acids. With V trimmed by 0 bases and J by 2 bases, 4 bases remained unmatched. CDR3 protein: CASSQETGGFTDTQYF. DNA of the CDR3: TGCGCCAGCAGCCAAGAAACGGGAGGGTTCACAGATACGCAGTATTTT.

The V call is TRBV28, the J call TRBJ2-7; the D gene is possibly TRBD1 (6 bases). Looked up from germline, CDR1 is MDHEN and CDR2 is SYDVKM. V was shortened by 3 bases and J by 3 bases, with 12 bases between the two germline ends. There are 14 residues in the CDR3. The CDR3 sequence: CASSLHRVGYEQYF. CDR3 nucleotide sequence: TGTGCCAGCAGTTTGCACAGGGTGGGCTACGAGCAGTACTTC.

This chain joins TRBV7-4 and TRBJ2-5; TRBD1 agrees at 10 bases. From germline, CDR1 is SGHVT and CDR2 SQSDAQ. The CDR3 spans 16 residues. The V gene end was trimmed by 0 bases and the J gene end by 1 base; junction bases not matched to a gene: 2. The CDR3 loop is CASSLAGQGRQETQYF. The DNA of the CDR3 is TGTGCCAGCAGCTTAGCGGGACAGGGGCGCCAAGAGACCCAGTACTTC. Using reference TRBV7-4 and TRBJ2-5 for the parts outside the CDR3, the full variable domain is GAGVSQSPRYKVAKRGRDVALRCDSISGHVTLYWYRQTLGQGSEVLTYSQSDAQRDKSGRPSGRFSAERPERSVSTLKIQRTEQGDSAVYLCASSLAGQGRQETQYFGPGTRLLVL.

The chain couples TRBV9 to TRBJ2-2; TRBD2 aligns across 12 bases. The CDR3 totals 21 residues. Germline V gene data show CDR1 as SGDLS and CDR2 as YYNGEE. Losses at the gene ends were 3 bases for V and 0 bases for J; bases not matched to a gene: 15. This CDR3 is CASSARRHLLAGGPNTGELFF. For the CDR3, the DNA is TGTGCCAGCAGCGCACGACGACACCTTCTAGCGGGAGGGCCGAACACCGGGGAGCTGTTTTTT.

The chain is built from TRBV11-3 and TRBJ2-7, with D possibly matching TRBD1 (6 bases). The length of the CDR3 is 14 residues. The ends were cut back, 5 bases at V and 3 bases at J, with 14 bases in the middle. Germline V gene sequence: CDR1 SGHNT, CDR2 YENEEA. The CDR3: CASSPGGRYYEQYF. CDR3 DNA: TGTGCCAGCAGCCCTGGGGGCCGATACTACGAGCAGTACTTC.

The chain employs TRBV11-2 and TRBJ1-3; D gene ambiguous. The CDR3 sequence is 11 residues long. Trimming removed 6 bases at V and 7 bases at J, with 7 bases between. CDR1 SGHAT and CDR2 FQNNGV come from the germline V gene. This CDR3 reads CASSSLNTIYF. CDR3 in DNA: TGTGCCAGCAGTTCACTCAACACCATATATTTT.

The chain is built from TRBV29-1 and TRBJ2-3, with a weak D call TRBD2 (6 bases). V shed 6 bases and J shed 5 bases, with 15 bases lying between them. Germline V lookup: CDR1 SQVTM, CDR2 ANQGSEA. The CDR3 has 13 residues. CDR3 DNA: TGCAGCGTCCACCGGACTACCGGAGATACGCAGTATTTT. The encoded protein is CSVHRTTGDTQYF.

This chain uses TRBV12-5 with TRBJ2-2, with a weak D call TRBD2 (6 bases). Germline V gene data show CDR1 as LGHNT and CDR2 as FRNRAP. The CDR3 is 14 amino acids. The V end lost 5 bases, the J end lost 6 bases, and 13 bases lay between the germline ends. CDR3 sequence (DNA): TGTGCTAGTGGTCCCAGACTAGGCCCCGGGGAGCTGTTTTTT. It specifies CASGPRLGPGELFF.

The genes are TRBV6-6 and TRBJ2-7, with a tentative D call TRBD2 (5 bases). CDR3 length: 12 amino acids. The germline V gene encodes CDR1 MNHNY and CDR2 SVGAGI (reference sequence). V lost 2 bases and J lost 3, with 5 bases in between. In DNA form, the CDR3 reads TGTGCCAGCAGTTACGAGGGCTACGAGCAGTACTTC. It specifies CASSYEGYEQYF.